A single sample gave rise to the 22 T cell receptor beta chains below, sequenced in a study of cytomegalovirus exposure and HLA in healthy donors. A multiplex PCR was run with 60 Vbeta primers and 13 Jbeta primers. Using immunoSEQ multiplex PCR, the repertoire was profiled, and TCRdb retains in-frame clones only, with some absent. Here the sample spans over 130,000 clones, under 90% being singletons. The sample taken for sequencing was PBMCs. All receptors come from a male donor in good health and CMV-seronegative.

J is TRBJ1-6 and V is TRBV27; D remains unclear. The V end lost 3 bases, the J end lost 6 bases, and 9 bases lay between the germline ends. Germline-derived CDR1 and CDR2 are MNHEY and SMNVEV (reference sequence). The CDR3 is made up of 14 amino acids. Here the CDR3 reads CASSLVQSNSPLHF. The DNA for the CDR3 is TGTGCCAGCAGTTTGGTTCAGTCTAATTCACCCCTCCACTTT.

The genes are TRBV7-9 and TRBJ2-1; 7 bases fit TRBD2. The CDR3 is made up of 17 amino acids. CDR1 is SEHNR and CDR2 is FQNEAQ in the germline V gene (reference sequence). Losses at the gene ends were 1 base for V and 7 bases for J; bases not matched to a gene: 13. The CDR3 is CASSLGGWGGSRNEQFF. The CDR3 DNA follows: TGTGCCAGCAGCTTAGGGGGATGGGGCGGGAGTAGGAATGAGCAGTTCTTC.

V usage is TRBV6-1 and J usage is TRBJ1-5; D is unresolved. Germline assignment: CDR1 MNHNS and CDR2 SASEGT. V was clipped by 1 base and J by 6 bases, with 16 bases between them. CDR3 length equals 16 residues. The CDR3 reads CASSEEESSYPQPQHF. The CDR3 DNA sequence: TGTGCCAGCAGTGAAGAAGAAAGCTCATACCCTCAGCCCCAGCATTTT.

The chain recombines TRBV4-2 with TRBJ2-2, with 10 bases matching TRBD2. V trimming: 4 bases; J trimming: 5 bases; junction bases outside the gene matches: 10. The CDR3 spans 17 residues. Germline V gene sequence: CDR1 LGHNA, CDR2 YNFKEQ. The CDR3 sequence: CASSRFLAGDQTGELFF. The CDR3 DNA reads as TGTGCCAGCAGCCGGTTCCTAGCGGGAGATCAAACCGGGGAGCTGTTTTTT.

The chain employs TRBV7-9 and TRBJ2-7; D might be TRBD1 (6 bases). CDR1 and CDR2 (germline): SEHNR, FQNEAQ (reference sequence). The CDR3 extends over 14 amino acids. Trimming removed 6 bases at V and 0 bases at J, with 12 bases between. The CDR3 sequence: CASSRDRSSYEQYF. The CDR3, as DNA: TGTGCCAGCAGTCGCGACAGGAGCTCCTACGAGCAGTACTTC.

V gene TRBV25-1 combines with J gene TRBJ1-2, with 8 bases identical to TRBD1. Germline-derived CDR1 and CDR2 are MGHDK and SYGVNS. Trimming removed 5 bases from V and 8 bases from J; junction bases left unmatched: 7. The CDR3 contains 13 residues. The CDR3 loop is CASSIQGAGGYTF. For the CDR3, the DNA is TGTGCCAGCAGTATCCAGGGGGCTGGGGGCTACACCTTC.

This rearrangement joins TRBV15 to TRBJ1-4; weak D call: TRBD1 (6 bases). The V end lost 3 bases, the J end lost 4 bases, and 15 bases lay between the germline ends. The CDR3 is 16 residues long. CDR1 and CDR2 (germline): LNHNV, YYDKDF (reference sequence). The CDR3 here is CATSSLLDSFNEKLFF. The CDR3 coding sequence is TGTGCCACCAGCAGCCTTTTGGACAGCTTTAATGAAAAACTGTTTTTT.

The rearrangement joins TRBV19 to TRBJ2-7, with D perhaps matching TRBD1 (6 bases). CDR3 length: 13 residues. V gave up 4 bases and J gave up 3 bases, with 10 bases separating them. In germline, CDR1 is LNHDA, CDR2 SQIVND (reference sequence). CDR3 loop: CASSKGQYYEQYF. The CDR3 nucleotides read TGTGCCAGTAGTAAAGGACAGTACTACGAGCAGTACTTC.

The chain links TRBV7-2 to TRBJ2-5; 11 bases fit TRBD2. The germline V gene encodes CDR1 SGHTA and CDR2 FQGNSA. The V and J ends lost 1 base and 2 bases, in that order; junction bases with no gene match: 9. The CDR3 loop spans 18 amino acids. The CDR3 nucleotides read TGTGCCAGCAGCTTAGTGCCTAGCGGGAGGATTATACAAGAGACCCAGTACTTC. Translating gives CASSLVPSGRIIQETQYF.

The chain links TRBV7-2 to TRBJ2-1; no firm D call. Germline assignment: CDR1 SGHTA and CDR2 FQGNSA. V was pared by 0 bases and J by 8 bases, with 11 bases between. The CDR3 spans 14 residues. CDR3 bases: TGTGCCAGCAGCTTAGCGCGAAGCAGCGATGAGCAGTTCTTC. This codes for CASSLARSSDEQFF. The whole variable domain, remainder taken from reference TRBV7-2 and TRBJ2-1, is GAGVSQSPSNKVTEKGKDVELRCDPISGHTALYWYRQSLGQGLEFLIYFQGNSAPDKSGLPSDRFSAERTGGSVSTLTIQRTQQEDSAVYLCASSLARSSDEQFFGPGTRLTVL.

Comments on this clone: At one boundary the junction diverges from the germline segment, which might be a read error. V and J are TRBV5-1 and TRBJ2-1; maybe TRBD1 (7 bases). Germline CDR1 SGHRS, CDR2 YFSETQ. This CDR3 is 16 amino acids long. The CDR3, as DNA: TGCGCCAGCAGCTTACTACAGGGGTCGGACTACAATGAGCAGCTCTTC. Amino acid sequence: CASSLLQGSDYNEQLF.

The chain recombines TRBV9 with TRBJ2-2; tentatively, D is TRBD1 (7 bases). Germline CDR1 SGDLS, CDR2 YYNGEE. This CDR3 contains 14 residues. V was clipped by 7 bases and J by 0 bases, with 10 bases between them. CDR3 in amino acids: CASRGTANTGELFF. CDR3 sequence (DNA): TGTGCCAGCCGCGGGACAGCGAACACCGGGGAGCTGTTTTTT.

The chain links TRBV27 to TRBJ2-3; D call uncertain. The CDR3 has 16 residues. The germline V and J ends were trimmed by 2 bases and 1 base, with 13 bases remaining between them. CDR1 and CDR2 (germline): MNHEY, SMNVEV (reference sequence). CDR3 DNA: TGTGCCAGCAGTTTACTCGGTCGATCGGGCACAGATACGCAGTATTTT. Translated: CASSLLGRSGTDTQYF.

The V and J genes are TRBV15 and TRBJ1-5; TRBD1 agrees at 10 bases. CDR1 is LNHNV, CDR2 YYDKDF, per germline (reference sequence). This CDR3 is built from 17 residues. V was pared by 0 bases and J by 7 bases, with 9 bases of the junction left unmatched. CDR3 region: CATSREGTGDTEQPQHF. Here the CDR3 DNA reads TGTGCCACCAGCAGAGAAGGGACAGGGGATACGGAGCAGCCCCAGCATTTT.

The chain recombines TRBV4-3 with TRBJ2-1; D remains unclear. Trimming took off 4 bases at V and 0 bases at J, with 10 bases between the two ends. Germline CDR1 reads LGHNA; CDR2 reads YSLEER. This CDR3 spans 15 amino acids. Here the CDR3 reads CASSPGLVSYNEQFF. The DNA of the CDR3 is TGCGCCAGCAGCCCTGGGCTGGTCTCCTACAATGAGCAGTTCTTC.

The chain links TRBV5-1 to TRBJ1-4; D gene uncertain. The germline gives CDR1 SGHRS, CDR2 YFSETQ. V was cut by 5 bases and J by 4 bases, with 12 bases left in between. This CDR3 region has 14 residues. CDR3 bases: TGCGCCAGCAGTGGCGGATCTGTTAATGAAAAACTGTTTTTT. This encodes CASSGGSVNEKLFF.

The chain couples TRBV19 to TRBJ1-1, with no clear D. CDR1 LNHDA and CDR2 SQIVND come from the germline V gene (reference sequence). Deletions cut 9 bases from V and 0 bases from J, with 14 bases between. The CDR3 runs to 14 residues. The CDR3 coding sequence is TGTGCCAGCAGGTACGGCGTGATGAACACTGAAGCTTTCTTT. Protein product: CASRYGVMNTEAFF.

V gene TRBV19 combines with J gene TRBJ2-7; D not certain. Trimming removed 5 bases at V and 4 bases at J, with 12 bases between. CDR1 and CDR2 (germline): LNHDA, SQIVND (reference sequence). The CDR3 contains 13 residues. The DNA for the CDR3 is TGTGCCAGTAGTTCCTCGGTTCTGTACGAGCAGTACTTC. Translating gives CASSSSVLYEQYF.

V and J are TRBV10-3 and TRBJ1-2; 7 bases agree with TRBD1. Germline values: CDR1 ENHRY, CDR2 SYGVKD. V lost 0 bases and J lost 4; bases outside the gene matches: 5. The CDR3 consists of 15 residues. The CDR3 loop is CAISESPGQSYGYTF. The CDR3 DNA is TGTGCCATCAGTGAGTCGCCGGGACAGTCCTATGGCTACACCTTC.

The CDR3 bases are TGCGCCAGCAGCCAAGTCGCCACCGGGACAGGGTACGGCTACACCTTC. Translation gives CASSQVATGTGYGYTF. V gene TRBV4-3 combines with J gene TRBJ1-2, with TRBD1 identical over 9 bases. This CDR3 contains 16 residues. Germline V gene lookup returns CDR1 LGHNA and CDR2 YSLEER. J was trimmed by 8 bases and V by 1 base; bases with no gene match: 11.

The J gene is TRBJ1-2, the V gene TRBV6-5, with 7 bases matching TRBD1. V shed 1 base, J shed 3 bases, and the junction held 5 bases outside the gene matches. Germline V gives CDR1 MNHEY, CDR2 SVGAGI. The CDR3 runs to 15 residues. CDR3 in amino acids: CASSYWAGGYYGYTF. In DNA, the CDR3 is TGTGCCAGCAGTTACTGGGCAGGGGGGTACTATGGCTACACCTTC.

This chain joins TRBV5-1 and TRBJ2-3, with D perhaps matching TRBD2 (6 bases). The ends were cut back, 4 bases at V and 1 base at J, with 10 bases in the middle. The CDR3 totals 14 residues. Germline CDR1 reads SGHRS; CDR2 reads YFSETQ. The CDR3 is CASSIGTRTDTQYF. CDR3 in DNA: TGCGCCAGCAGCATAGGGACTCGCACAGATACGCAGTATTTT.